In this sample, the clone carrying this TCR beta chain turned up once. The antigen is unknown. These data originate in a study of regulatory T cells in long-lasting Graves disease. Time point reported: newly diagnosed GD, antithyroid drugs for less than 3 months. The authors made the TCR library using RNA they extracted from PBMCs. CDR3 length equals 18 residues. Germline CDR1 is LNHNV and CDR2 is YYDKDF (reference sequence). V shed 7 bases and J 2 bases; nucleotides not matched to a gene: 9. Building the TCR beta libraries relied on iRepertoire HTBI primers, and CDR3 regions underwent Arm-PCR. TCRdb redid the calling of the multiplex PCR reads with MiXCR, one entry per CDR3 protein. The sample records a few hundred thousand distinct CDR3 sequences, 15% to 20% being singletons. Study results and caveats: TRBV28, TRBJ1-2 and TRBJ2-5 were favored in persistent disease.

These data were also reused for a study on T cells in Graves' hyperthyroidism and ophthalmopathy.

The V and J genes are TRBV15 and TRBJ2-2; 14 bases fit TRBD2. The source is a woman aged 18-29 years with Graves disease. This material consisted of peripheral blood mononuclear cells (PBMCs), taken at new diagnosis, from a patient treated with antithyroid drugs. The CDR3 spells CATTEGLAGASNTGELFF. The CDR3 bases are TGTGCCACCACCGAGGGACTAGCGGGAGCCTCAAACACCGGGGAGCTGTTTTTT.